This TCR beta chain was recorded in a study of T cells in Graves' hyperthyroidism and ophthalmopathy (dated by TCRdb to the late 2010s). For the wider study: Peripheral blood was sampled at the time of initial diagnosis, prior to any treatment. To identify distinguishing TCR V-J signatures, a discovery cohort of 90 to 100 patients was used, comprising some 43 with Graves' ophthalmopathy and approximately 57 with stable Graves' hyperthyroidism. Prospective prediction of ophthalmopathy was tested in an independent validation cohort of 18 to 20 hyperthyroidism patients and 17 patients who later progressed to ophthalmopathy. The 100 discovery patients were randomly split 7:3 into training and test sets. In about six Graves' hyperthyroidism patients, the study also compared T-cell repertoires from thyroid tissue with T-cell repertoires from blood. Following sampling, methimazole starting at 30 mg daily was given to hyperthyroidism patients, and high-dose intravenous methylprednisolone was given to ophthalmopathy patients. According to the paper, TCR Vbeta CDR3 sequencing was carried out on over 130 peripheral blood samples, which came from approximately 43 ophthalmopathy, 75 or so hyperthyroidism and roughly 17 progressor patients.

The TCR beta CDR3 regions were amplified from the RNA transcripts. A first-round RT-PCR of the TCR CDR3 used the HTBI primer set with the Qiagen OneStep RT-PCR kit. The libraries were constructed in a second round of multiplex PCR and then size-selected and purified. Sequencing of the libraries was done on an Illumina HiSeq2000 using paired-end 100 bp reads. Per the original workflow: SOAPnuke was used to process the raw data, removing reads that contained adapters or uncalled bases, had a mean Phred below 15, or lacked an exact match to the constant primer or identifier. COPE v1.2.5 was used to merge high-quality paired reads, and clonotypes were defined as unique nucleotide sequences. MiTCR v1.1 was used to align clonotypes to the IMGT TRBV, TRBD and TRBJ reference segments. The analysis was restricted to V-J combinations with a frequency above 0.0001, which together covered 99.2% of the repertoires. A TCS score was defined as the ratio between F50 (clonal expansion) and ExV (chaos), using BLOSUM62-based TCRdist between CDR3 peptides within each V-J. Welch's t-statistics and random forest reduced 500 to 550 V-J features to 13, which were used in a naive Bayes classifier (R e1071). Clones were called with MiXCR by TCRdb after fastp trimmed the public reads at Q25, and only in-frame beta chains were retained. Rows matching on CDR3 protein sequence are summarized as one entry with the most common DNA and genes. The V and J calls, along with clone size, are taken from TCRdb and not from the paper's own processing. The sample records about 640,000 distinct CDR3 sequences, around 21% of which are singletons. The top ten clonotypes cover 30% to 40% of the sample.

Moderately to severely active disease, a Clinical Activity Score of at least 3, a NOSPECS grade of at least 4, and a duration under 3 months were present in ophthalmopathy patients. Patients with uncontrolled infections, other autoimmune diseases, pregnancy or lactation were excluded. Diagnoses relied on clinical symptoms, serum thyroxine and TRAb, thyroid ultrasound and orbital computed tomography. PBMCs were separated from over 9 ml of fresh peripheral blood using Ficoll-Paque density gradient centrifugation. Trizol reagent was used to extract total RNA, and RNA quality was then checked on an Agilent 2100 Bioanalyzer. Overall study results and their limits: Sample size was not statistically predetermined, and blinding of investigators to group allocation was not performed. In validation, the model predicted progression to ophthalmopathy a median of about 6 months before onset, with approximately 71% sensitivity and about 72% specificity. Ophthalmopathy was separated from stable hyperthyroidism by a 13 V-J signature model, with approximately 85% sensitivity and about 84% specificity obtained in cross-validation and 80%/75% obtained in testing. Most expanded thyroid clonotypes (frequency above 0.001) were also detected in blood, suggesting blood repertoires may reflect thyroid immune responses.

This clonotype showed up many times. Its antigen remains undetermined. Per-base qualities were not stored, and no clone one base away is much larger. The V end gives up 4 bases and the J end 6 bases, leaving 6 bases in the junction not matched to a gene. CDR1 and CDR2, looked up from the germline V gene (reference sequence), are LGHDT and YNNKEL. Its CDR3 holds 16 amino acids, cysteine through phenylalanine. Only CDR3 DNA is held: 48 bases, read in frame from base 1. Sequencing input: blood. This TCR was recovered from a man aged 25-40 years with Graves' ophthalmopathy. The rearranged segments are TRBV3-1 and TRBJ2-1; the central 13 bases match TRBD2. The nucleotides read TGTGCCAGCAGCCCGGCAGGGACTAGCGGGATCAATGAGCAGTTCTTC. It translates as CASSPAGTSGINEQFF.